This entry lists 14 T cell receptor beta chains sequenced from one sample in a study of T cell responses to AZD1222 COVID-19 vaccine. Repertoires were generated with immunoSEQ multiplex PCR, while TCRdb's copy carries only in-frame clones and drops some. The table lists about 84,000 clones, roughly 87% of them singletons, with 11% in the top ten. Specimen: peripheral blood, collected 28 days after the second AZD1222 dose. The receptors shown here come from an adult who received the AZD1222 COVID-19 vaccine.

The chain recombines TRBV6-5 with TRBJ1-1; tentatively, D is TRBD1 (5 bases). This CDR3 has 15 amino acids. In germline, CDR1 is MNHEY, CDR2 SVGAGI. V lost 6 bases to trimming and J lost 5 bases, with 19 bases between them. CDR3 coding DNA: TGTGCCAGCAGGGGCCCTGGGACGACGAGAACTGAAGCTTTCTTT. This encodes CASRGPGTTRTEAFF.

The rearrangement joins TRBV10-3 to TRBJ2-7, with 9 bases that match TRBD1. V trimming: 6 bases; J trimming: 5 bases; junction bases outside the gene matches: 11. This CDR3 has 15 residues. CDR1 is ENHRY and CDR2 is SYGVKD in the germline V gene. CDR3 loop: CAISLDRDRVHEQYF. The DNA for the CDR3 is TGTGCCATCAGCCTGGACCGGGACAGGGTCCACGAGCAGTACTTC.

The V call is TRBV13, the J call TRBJ1-1; D not certain. Per the germline V gene, CDR1 is PRHDT and CDR2 is FYEKMQ (reference sequence). V lost 9 bases and J 0 bases, leaving 14 bases between the germline ends. The CDR3 consists of 14 residues. DNA for the CDR3: TGTGCCAGTAGCGCGGGCAGATTGAACACTGAAGCTTTCTTT. This sequence encodes CASSAGRLNTEAFF.

The V call is TRBV6-5, the J call TRBJ1-2; D not resolved. This CDR3 has 15 amino acids. In germline, CDR1 is MNHEY, CDR2 SVGAGI. V lost 10 bases to trimming and J lost 8 bases, with 26 bases between them. The CDR3 loop reads CATLVGLPRVGGYTF. The CDR3 nucleotides read TGTGCCACCCTAGTCGGACTCCCTCGTGTTGGGGGCTACACCTTC.

The genes are TRBV11-3 and TRBJ2-2, with 7 bases aligning to TRBD1. The CDR3 sequence is 14 residues long. The V segment lost 4 bases and the J segment 7 bases; nucleotides outside the gene matches: 6. Germline CDR1 is SGHNT and CDR2 is YENEEA. CDR3 bases: TGTGCCAGCAGCTCGACAGGGCCCGTCGGGGAGCTGTTTTTT. Protein sequence: CASSSTGPVGELFF.

The chain has TRBV20-1 and TRBJ1-2; a weak D match, TRBD1 (6 bases). With 3 bases removed from V and 11 bases from J, the gap between germline ends came to 13 bases. This CDR3 spans 11 amino acids. Germline CDR1 and CDR2: DFQATT and SNEGSKA (reference sequence). The chain's CDR3 is CSASQPRGYTF. The CDR3 bases are TGCAGTGCTAGCCAACCGAGGGGGTACACCTTC.

The chain couples TRBV7-9 to TRBJ1-6; TRBD1 matches 9 bases. CDR1 is SEHNR, CDR2 FQNEAQ, per germline (reference sequence). The ends lost 5 bases at V and 8 bases at J; junction bases unmatched: 7. This CDR3 spans 15 amino acids. The CDR3 loop reads CASSPRTGADSPLHF. CDR3 nucleotides: TGTGCCAGCAGCCCGAGGACAGGGGCGGATTCACCCCTCCACTTT.

The chain combines TRBV5-6 with TRBJ1-6, with D unclear. This CDR3 spans 14 amino acids. CDR1 SGHDT and CDR2 YYEEEE come from the germline V gene. Trimming pared 2 bases from V and 5 bases from J, leaving 8 bases between. Written as DNA, the CDR3 is TGTGCCAGCAGCTTAGGGCTTAATAATTCACCCCTCCACTTT. This sequence encodes CASSLGLNNSPLHF.

This chain connects TRBV11-1 to TRBJ1-1, with D tentatively TRBD1 (5 bases). The CDR3 is 13 amino acids. Germline CDR1 SGHAT, CDR2 FQDESV (reference sequence). V was pared by 3 bases and J by 3 bases, with 8 bases between. CDR3 nucleotide sequence: TGTGCCAGCAGCTTCATGGGGGACACTGAAGCTTTCTTT. This translates into CASSFMGDTEAFF.

The V gene is TRBV7-2, the J gene TRBJ1-4; no clear D. This CDR3 comprises 15 residues. The V and J ends lost 4 bases and 4 bases respectively, with 13 bases between them. Germline loops: CDR1 SGHTA, CDR2 FQGNSA. This chain's CDR3 is CASSSRNEINEKLFF. The CDR3 coding sequence is TGTGCCAGCAGCTCAAGAAACGAGATTAATGAAAAACTGTTTTTT.

CDR3 DNA: TGTGCCAGCAGTTACTCCAACAGGGGGGACTATGGCTACACCTTC. Its translation is CASSYSNRGDYGYTF. This chain joins TRBV6-5 and TRBJ1-2, with 8 bases fitting TRBD1. The V gene end was trimmed by 0 bases and the J gene end by 3 bases; junction bases not matched to a gene: 3. CDR1 MNHEY and CDR2 SVGAGI come from the germline V gene. The CDR3 covers 15 residues.

This chain joins TRBV28 and TRBJ1-2; D remains unclear. V shed 8 bases and J shed 6 bases, with 22 bases lying between them. This CDR3 has 15 residues. The germline CDR1 and CDR2 sequences are MDHEN and SYDVKM. The CDR3 here is CASHSGLPNRDGYTF. In nucleotides, the CDR3 is TGTGCCAGCCATAGCGGGTTACCTAATAGGGATGGCTACACCTTC.

This sequence joins TRBV6-5 and TRBJ2-1; TRBD2 matches at 15 bases. Losses at the gene ends were 11 bases for V and 6 bases for J; bases not matched to a gene: 5. This CDR3 is built from 14 residues. CDR1 is MNHEY and CDR2 is SVGAGI in the germline V gene. The CDR3 DNA reads as TGTGCCGTGACGGGACTAGCGGGGGGCAATGAGCAGTTCTTC. Amino acid sequence: CAVTGLAGGNEQFF.

The chain carries TRBV27 and TRBJ2-3, with 8 bases fitting TRBD2. With 6 bases clipped from V and 5 bases from J, the junction kept 10 bases outside the gene matches. Germline V lookup: CDR1 MNHEY, CDR2 SMNVEV (reference sequence). The CDR3 has 15 amino acids. CDR3 nucleotides: TGTGCCAGCAGACTAAGCGGGGGTGGGGGAGATACGCAGTATTTT. This encodes CASRLSGGGGDTQYF.